These 31 T cell receptor beta chains came from one sample sequenced in a study of blood T cell repertoires in COVID-19. Sequencing was performed with immunoSEQ multiplex PCR; in TCRdb, only in-frame clones are kept and a portion is missing. The sample lists approximately 110,000 clones; roughly 86% were seen once. The sequencing sample was made of peripheral blood. These receptors came from a human donor in a cohort sampled during active COVID-19.

The rearrangement links TRBV19 to TRBJ1-2; no definite D call. The V and J ends lost 2 bases and 5 bases respectively, with 21 bases between them. In germline, CDR1 is LNHDA, CDR2 SQIVND (reference sequence). This CDR3 contains 17 residues. The CDR3 sequence: CASSIFGRSPPAYGYTF. The CDR3 DNA reads as TGTGCCAGTAGTATATTTGGTCGATCTCCACCCGCGTATGGCTACACCTTC.

This chain links TRBV4-3 with TRBJ2-2, with TRBD2 matching 15 bases. Germline lookup yields CDR1 LGHNA and CDR2 YSLEER. V lost 2 bases, J lost 5 bases, and 6 bases stayed unmatched. The CDR3 contains 18 residues. This CDR3 is CASSQRTSGRAGTGELFF. DNA of the CDR3: TGCGCCAGCAGCCAACGGACTAGCGGGAGGGCCGGTACCGGGGAGCTGTTTTTT.

The chain carries TRBV5-6 and TRBJ1-5; the match to TRBD1 covers 9 bases. From germline, CDR1 is SGHDT and CDR2 YYEEEE. Trimming at V came to 4 bases and at J to 0 bases, leaving 5 bases not matched to a gene. CDR3 length: 16 residues. In DNA, the CDR3 is TGTGCCAGCAGCCCGAGGACAGGGGATAGCAATCAGCCCCAGCATTTT. Translating gives CASSPRTGDSNQPQHF.

As concerns this clone: At one boundary the junction diverges from the germline segment, which might be a read error. The J gene is TRBJ2-7, the V gene TRBV10-2; the match to TRBD2 covers 13 bases. The germline V gene has CDR1 WSHSY and CDR2 SAAADI. The CDR3 runs 12 residues. The DNA of the CDR3 is TGCGCCACCGGGACTAGCGGGACCCGGTGGAACTTC. It translates to CATGTSGTRWNF.

J is TRBJ2-3 and V is TRBV5-4; TRBD2 is a possible D gene (6 bases). Germline-derived CDR1 and CDR2 are SGHNT and YYREEE (reference sequence). This CDR3 contains 15 residues. V lost 5 bases and J 5 bases, leaving 18 bases between the germline ends. CDR3 DNA: TGTGCCAGCAGTTCCGGGACTCTGAGGGGAGATACGCAGTATTTT. Encoded protein: CASSSGTLRGDTQYF.

J is TRBJ2-2 and V is TRBV3-1 (or the pseudogene TRBV3-2); TRBD2 matches at 7 bases. CDR3 length equals 16 residues. The germline V gene encodes CDR1 LGHDT and CDR2 YNNKEL (reference sequence). J gave up 7 bases and V 3 bases, and 11 bases lay outside the gene matches. The CDR3 nucleotides are TGTGCCAGCAGCCACGGGGGAAGCGGGAACCACGGGGAGCTGTTTTTT. Amino acid sequence: CASSHGGSGNHGELFF.

V and J are TRBV10-3 and TRBJ2-1; 8 nucleotides line up with TRBD1. With V trimmed by 10 bases and J by 6 bases, 11 bases remained unmatched. The CDR3 totals 14 residues. Per the germline V gene, CDR1 is ENHRY and CDR2 is SYGVKD. The CDR3 DNA reads TGTGCCAGCCAGCAGGGGGCGCAGCCCAATGAGCAGTTCTTC. It codes for CASQQGAQPNEQFF.

The rearrangement links TRBV28 to TRBJ2-6, with 8 bases matching TRBD1. This CDR3 is 18 amino acids long. Trimming at V came to 1 base and at J to 2 bases, leaving 7 bases not matched to a gene. The V gene's germline CDR1 is MDHEN and CDR2 SYDVKM. Written as DNA, the CDR3 is TGTGCCAGCAGTTTATCAGGGGGCGCTTTAACTGGGGCCAACGTCCTGACTTTC. It is translated as CASSLSGGALTGANVLTF.

This chain joins TRBV5-4 and TRBJ2-1; 7 bases agree with TRBD2. The CDR3 has 16 residues. In germline, CDR1 is SGHNT, CDR2 YYREEE (reference sequence). Trimming at V came to 4 bases and at J to 0 bases, leaving 7 bases not matched to a gene. For the CDR3, the DNA is TGTGCCAGCAGCCTCGGGACTATGAGCTCCTACAATGAGCAGTTCTTC. It encodes CASSLGTMSSYNEQFF. Filled out from reference TRBV5-4 and TRBJ2-1, the complete variable domain reads ETGVTQSPTHLIKTRGQQVTLRCSSQSGHNTVSWYQQALGQGPQFIFQYYREEENGRGNFPPRFSGLQFPNYSSELNVNALELDDSALYLCASSLGTMSSYNEQFFGPGTRLTVL.

The chain uses TRBV4-1 and TRBJ1-2; D is uncertain. CDR1 MGHRA and CDR2 YSYEKL come from the germline V gene. The CDR3 sequence is 16 residues long. Trimming removed 0 bases at V and 5 bases at J, with 16 bases between. The CDR3 nucleotides are TGCGCCAGCAGCCAAGAACTCGGAGCACCCGGGTATGGCTACACCTTC. Protein: CASSQELGAPGYGYTF.

This clone was seen more than once but under ten times. This chain joins TRBV9 and TRBJ1-2, with D perhaps matching TRBD1 (5 bases). The germline V gene has CDR1 SGDLS and CDR2 YYNGEE. This CDR3 region has 15 residues. V was cut by 0 bases and J by 8 bases, with 17 bases left in between. The CDR3 sequence is CASSVEMGGREGYTF. In DNA, the CDR3 is TGTGCCAGCAGCGTAGAAATGGGGGGACGAGAAGGCTACACCTTC.

The chain links TRBV7-8 to TRBJ2-7; 8 bases are a match to TRBD1. Germline V gene lookup returns CDR1 SGHVS and CDR2 FQNEAQ. V was clipped by 5 bases and J by 1 base; unmatched bases: 7. This CDR3 has 15 residues. The CDR3 sequence is CASSPRDRTSYEQYF. For the CDR3, the DNA is TGTGCCAGCAGCCCCCGGGACAGGACTTCCTACGAGCAGTACTTC. The entire variable domain, with the rest obtained from reference TRBV7-8 and TRBJ2-7, is as follows: GAGVSQSPRYKVAKRGQDVALRCDPISGHVSLFWYQQALGQGPEFLTYFQNEAQLDKSGLPSDRFFAERPEGSVSTLKIQRTQQEDSAVYLCASSPRDRTSYEQYFGPGTRLTVT.

This clone was observed a single time. The chain has TRBV2 and TRBJ2-1, with 8 bases lining up with TRBD2. V trimming: 6 bases; J trimming: 7 bases; junction bases outside the gene matches: 5. This CDR3 comprises 13 residues. Germline assignment: CDR1 SNHLY and CDR2 FYNNEI. The DNA of the CDR3 is TGTGCCAGCAGATATGGACTAGCTAATGAGCAGTTCTTC. Amino acid sequence: CASRYGLANEQFF.

The V call is TRBV11-2, the J call TRBJ1-2, with no clear D. Trimming took off 5 bases at V and 8 bases at J, with 15 bases between the two ends. Germline CDR1 reads SGHAT; CDR2 reads FQNNGV. The CDR3 covers 13 residues. DNA of the CDR3: TGTGCCAGCAGCCCCGGAGTGGGTGACGGCTACACCTTC. Amino acids: CASSPGVGDGYTF.

The chain carries TRBV27 and TRBJ2-1; weak D call: TRBD1 (6 bases). V lost 5 bases to trimming and J lost 0 bases, with 17 bases between them. Germline V lookup: CDR1 MNHEY, CDR2 SMNVEV (reference sequence). The CDR3 covers 17 residues. CDR3: CASSNPRQVSSYNEQFF. CDR3 nucleotide sequence: TGTGCCAGCAGTAACCCTCGACAGGTGAGCTCCTACAATGAGCAGTTCTTC.

The chain recombines TRBV7-9 with TRBJ1-2; tentatively, D is TRBD1 (6 bases). V was clipped by 5 bases and J by 4 bases, with 20 bases between them. The germline gives CDR1 SEHNR, CDR2 FQNEAQ (reference sequence). The CDR3 has 16 residues. The CDR3 loop reads CASSPKAGTSRYGYTF. The CDR3 DNA sequence: TGTGCCAGCAGCCCAAAGGCCGGGACATCCCGCTATGGCTACACCTTC.

This chain uses TRBV5-1 with TRBJ2-1; a weak D match, TRBD2 (6 bases). The V gene lost 7 bases and the J gene lost 8 bases, with 13 bases spanning the gap. CDR3 length: 12 residues. The germline V gene has CDR1 SGHRS and CDR2 YFSETQ. The CDR3 DNA follows: TGCGCCAGCCGGAGGGAGGTGGATGAGCAGTTCTTC. Translating it yields CASRREVDEQFF. Variable domain in full (rest from reference TRBV5-1 and TRBJ2-1): KAGVTQTPRYLIKTRGQQVTLSCSPISGHRSVSWYQQTPGQGLQFLFEYFSETQRNKGNFPGRFSGRQFSNSRSEMNVSTLELGDSALYLCASRREVDEQFFGPGTRLTVL.

The genes are TRBV25-1 and TRBJ2-3, with 11 bases matching TRBD2. In germline, CDR1 is MGHDK, CDR2 SYGVNS. The CDR3 contains 15 residues. J lost 5 bases, V lost 3 bases, and 4 bases had no gene match. The CDR3 protein is CASSDRSGGGDTQYF. The CDR3 DNA sequence: TGTGCCAGCAGTGACCGTAGCGGGGGGGGAGATACGCAGTATTTT.

This clone has a handful of counts. V gene TRBV19 combines with J gene TRBJ1-5; D unresolved. Trimming removed 4 bases at V and 3 bases at J, with 7 bases between. The CDR3 is 13 amino acids. Germline V CDR1 and CDR2: LNHDA, SQIVND (reference sequence). The CDR3 region has the DNA TGTGCCAGTAGTACGAGGCTCAATCAGCCCCAGCATTTT. It translates to CASSTRLNQPQHF.

The chain couples TRBV9 to TRBJ1-2; 11 bases are a match to TRBD1. The CDR3 loop spans 15 amino acids. V lost 2 bases to trimming and J lost 4 bases; unmatched junction nucleotides: 4. Germline-derived CDR1 and CDR2 are SGDLS and YYNGEE. The CDR3 DNA reads TGTGCCAGCAGCGTGACCGGGACAGGGGGCTATGGCTACACCTTC. This encodes CASSVTGTGGYGYTF.

CDR3 sequence reads: CSVVRGYNEQFF. CDR3 DNA: TGCAGCGTTGTCAGGGGATACAATGAGCAGTTCTTC. The chain uses TRBV29-1 and TRBJ2-1; possible D gene TRBD1, 6 bases. CDR3 length equals 12 residues. V lost 4 bases and J 4 bases, leaving 8 bases between the germline ends. CDR1 is SQVTM, CDR2 ANQGSEA, per germline.

A few counts support this clone. Written as DNA, the CDR3 is TGTGCCAGCAGTCGGACAGGGTACGAGCAGTACTTC. Residues: CASSRTGYEQYF. This chain connects TRBV12-3 or TRBV12-4 to TRBJ2-7, with TRBD1 matching 8 bases. This CDR3 region has 12 residues. The V segment lost 5 bases and the J segment 4 bases; nucleotides outside the gene matches: 1.

The rearrangement joins TRBV28 to TRBJ2-4; D remains ambiguous. The CDR3 has 14 amino acids. V was clipped by 7 bases and J by 6 bases, with 16 bases between them. The V gene's germline CDR1 is MDHEN and CDR2 SYDVKM. In DNA, the CDR3 is TGTGCCAGCAACCTACAGACCCACTTAAACATTCAGTACTTC. Translation gives CASNLQTHLNIQYF. The full variable domain, completed using reference TRBV28 and TRBJ2-4, is DVKVTQSSRYLVKRTGEKVFLECVQDMDHENMFWYRQDPGLGLRLIYFSYDVKMKEKGDIPEGYSVSREKKERFSLILESASTNQTSMYLCASNLQTHLNIQYFGAGTRLSVL.

This chain uses TRBV19 with TRBJ2-2; no reliable D call. In germline, CDR1 is LNHDA, CDR2 SQIVND (reference sequence). The CDR3 spans 14 residues. With 5 bases removed from V and 5 bases from J, the gap between germline ends came to 12 bases. The CDR3 sequence: CASSFPGATGELFF. The CDR3 DNA reads TGTGCCAGTAGTTTCCCGGGTGCTACCGGGGAGCTGTTTTTT.

This clone was seen only a few times. The CDR3 DNA reads as TGTGCCAGTAGTATTACAGGTACTGGAAACACCATATATTTT. Residues: CASSITGTGNTIYF. V and J are TRBV19 and TRBJ1-3; a weak D match, TRBD1 (5 bases). The germline gives CDR1 LNHDA, CDR2 SQIVND (reference sequence). The V end was cut by 3 bases, the J end by 2 bases, with 8 bases between. The CDR3 is 14 amino acids.

V is TRBV6-5 and J is TRBJ1-3, with D hard to call. Per germline, CDR1 MNHEY and CDR2 SVGAGI. The CDR3 has 16 residues. V was shortened by 0 bases and J by 4 bases, with 13 bases between the two germline ends. This chain's CDR3 is CASSYSIISGGNTIYF. The CDR3 region has the DNA TGTGCCAGCAGTTACTCAATTATATCCGGGGGAAACACCATATATTTT.

The genes are TRBV6-1 and TRBJ2-7, with D maybe TRBD1 (5 bases). Germline CDR1 and CDR2: MNHNS and SASEGT. The length of the CDR3 is 14 residues. Trimming stripped 0 bases from V and 1 base from J, with 7 bases between. CDR3 amino acids: CASSEARGSYEQYF. As DNA, the CDR3 is TGTGCCAGCAGTGAAGCAAGGGGATCCTACGAGCAGTACTTC.

This clone was detected only a few times. The chain uses TRBV19 and TRBJ2-7; 8 bases align to TRBD1. Germline lookup yields CDR1 LNHDA and CDR2 SQIVND (reference sequence). The CDR3 has 13 residues. Losses at the gene ends were 4 bases for V and 5 bases for J; bases not matched to a gene: 4. The CDR3 nucleotides are TGTGCCAGTAGTAGCGGACAGGGTGACGAGCAGTACTTC. Translation gives CASSSGQGDEQYF.

The chain links TRBV7-3 to TRBJ1-2; 7 bases match TRBD1. V lost 5 bases and J lost 4; bases outside the gene matches: 4. Germline values: CDR1 SGHTA, CDR2 FQGTGA. The CDR3 runs 13 residues. CDR3 nucleotides: TGTGCCAGCAGCCGCGACAGGGTCTATGGCTACACCTTC. Its protein is CASSRDRVYGYTF.

The chain combines TRBV27 with TRBJ2-5; TRBD2 might be the D (5 bases). This CDR3 region has 15 residues. V lost 1 base and J lost 0, with 9 bases in between. Germline-derived CDR1 and CDR2 are MNHEY and SMNVEV (reference sequence). The CDR3 region has the DNA TGTGCCAGCAGTTTATTATCCGGGGACCAAGAGACCCAGTACTTC. Translated: CASSLLSGDQETQYF.

The rearrangement joins TRBV7-2 to TRBJ1-5; D uncertain. V was pared by 5 bases and J by 1 base, with 12 bases between. The germline V gene encodes CDR1 SGHTA and CDR2 FQGNSA. The CDR3 is 15 residues long. CDR3 protein: CASSPGAGSNQPQHF. CDR3 DNA: TGTGCCAGCAGCCCGGGTGCTGGAAGCAATCAGCCCCAGCATTTT.